The T cell receptor (beta chain) described here comes from a study of T cell responses to AZD1222 COVID-19 vaccine. Study-level findings and limits: Close to half of spike-specific TCRs reportedly recognize unmutated variant regions. Spike-wide coverage was observed for vaccine-associated CD4 TCRs, with dominant responses at 160-218 and 743-854. Spike-specific TCR depth and breadth grew after two AZD1222 doses. Only six individuals given AZD1222 were seropositive at baseline.

Points on this clone: The antigen is not known.

The CDR3 runs to 15 residues. CDR1 is SGHNT, CDR2 YENEEA, per germline. V lost 0 bases to trimming and J lost 1 base, with 8 bases between them. Assay used: immunoSEQ multiplex PCR; TCRdb lists only in-frame clones, some missing. The table has 150,000 to 250,000 clones, roughly nine tenths seen once. The chain employs TRBV11-3 and TRBJ2-3, with D tentatively TRBD2 (6 bases). The sequencing used peripheral blood, collected 28 days after the second AZD1222 dose. The sequence derives from an adult who received the AZD1222 COVID-19 vaccine. The CDR3 loop reads CASSLDGSRTDTQYF. In nucleotides, the CDR3 is TGTGCCAGCAGCTTAGACGGGAGCCGCACAGATACGCAGTATTTT.